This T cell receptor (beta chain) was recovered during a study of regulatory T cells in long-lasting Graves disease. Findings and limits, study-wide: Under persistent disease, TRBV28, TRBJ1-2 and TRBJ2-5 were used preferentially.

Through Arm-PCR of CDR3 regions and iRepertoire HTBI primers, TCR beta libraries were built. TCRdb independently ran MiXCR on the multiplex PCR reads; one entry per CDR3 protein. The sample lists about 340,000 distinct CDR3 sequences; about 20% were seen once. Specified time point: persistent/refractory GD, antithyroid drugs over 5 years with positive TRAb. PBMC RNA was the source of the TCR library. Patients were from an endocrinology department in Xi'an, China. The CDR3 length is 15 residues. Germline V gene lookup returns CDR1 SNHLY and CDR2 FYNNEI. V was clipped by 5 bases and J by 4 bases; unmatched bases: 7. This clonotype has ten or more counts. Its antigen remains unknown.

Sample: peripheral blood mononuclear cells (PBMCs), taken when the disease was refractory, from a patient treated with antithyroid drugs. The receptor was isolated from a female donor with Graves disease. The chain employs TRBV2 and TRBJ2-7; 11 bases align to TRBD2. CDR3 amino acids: CASSTELAGVYEQYF. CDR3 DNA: TGTGCCAGCAGTACCGAACTAGCGGGGGTTTACGAGCAGTACTTC. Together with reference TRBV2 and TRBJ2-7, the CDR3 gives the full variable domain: EPEVTQTPSHQVTQMGQEVILRCVPISNHLYFYWYRQILGQKVEFLVSFYNNEISEKSEIFDDQFSVERPDGSNFTLKIRSTKLEDSAMYFCASSTELAGVYEQYFGPGTRLTVT.